The 23 T cell receptor beta chains below were found in one sample sequenced in a study of T-cell memory formation after mild COVID-19. MiXCR was run by TCRdb on the 5' RACE reads, yielding one entry per CDR3 protein. The table lists some 440,000 distinct CDR3 sequences, more than 20% of them singletons. Sequencing used PBMCs or a T cell subset sorted from them (not recorded which). The receptors stem from an adult woman who had mild COVID-19 (a few samples of this study predate the infection). Cell type and time point are not known.

This chain connects TRBV2 to TRBJ2-7; D unclear. The CDR3 consists of 16 residues. V dropped 2 bases and J dropped 0 bases, with 14 bases sitting between them. Germline-derived CDR1 and CDR2 are SNHLY and FYNNEI. As DNA, the CDR3 is TGTGCCAGCAGTGAATATCGTCTGGGAAGCTCCTACGAGCAGTACTTC. It encodes CASSEYRLGSSYEQYF.

This clonotype has only a few counts. The chain recombines TRBV4-1 with TRBJ2-7, with D possibly matching TRBD2 (5 bases). This CDR3 is 14 amino acids long. The V gene's germline CDR1 is MGHRA and CDR2 YSYEKL. Trimming cost V 2 bases and J 2 bases, with 10 bases left between them. The CDR3 DNA sequence: TGCGCCAGCAGCCAACCGACGGGAACCTACGAGCAGTACTTC. Translation: CASSQPTGTYEQYF.

This clonotype was seen a handful of times. The chain uses TRBV5-1 and TRBJ2-3; the match to TRBD2 covers 7 bases. CDR3 length equals 16 residues. CDR1 is SGHRS, CDR2 YFSETQ, per germline. V was clipped by 1 base and J by 0 bases; unmatched bases: 5. Written as DNA, the CDR3 is TGCGCCAGCAGCTTGTTCGCGGGAGTGAGCACAGATACGCAGTATTTT. Its protein is CASSLFAGVSTDTQYF.

This clonotype was detected only a few times. The V gene is TRBV7-8, the J gene TRBJ2-7, with D possibly matching TRBD2 (5 bases). V lost 5 bases and J lost 6, with 20 bases in between. The CDR3 has 15 amino acids. Germline CDR1 is SGHVS and CDR2 is FQNEAQ. The CDR3 nucleotides are TGTGCCAGCAGCCCGGGGTTGGCCCCTTCCAGCGAGCAGTACTTC. It translates to CASSPGLAPSSEQYF.

The J gene is TRBJ2-5, the V gene TRBV30; unclear D gene. Trimming cost V 0 bases and J 5 bases, with 7 bases left between them. CDR1 and CDR2 from the germline V gene are GTSNPN and SVGIG (reference sequence). The CDR3 totals 12 residues. CDR3 sequence reads: CAWSVAAETQYF. The CDR3 DNA sequence: TGTGCCTGGAGTGTAGCCGCGGAGACCCAGTACTTC. Using reference TRBV30 and TRBJ2-5 for the parts outside the CDR3, the full variable domain is SQTIHQWPATLVQPVGSPLSLECTVEGTSNPNLYWYRQAAGRGLQLLFYSVGIGQISSEVPQNLSASRPQDRQFILSSKKLLLSDSGFYLCAWSVAAETQYFGPGTRLLVL.

The rearrangement joins TRBV12-3 or TRBV12-4 to TRBJ1-4; perhaps TRBD1 as D (5 bases). The germline V and J ends were trimmed by 3 bases and 7 bases, with 9 bases remaining between them. The CDR3 length is 13 residues. The CDR3 coding sequence is TGTGCCAGCAGTTTCGGGCAGGGTGAAAAACTGTTTTTT. Residues: CASSFGQGEKLFF.

The chain couples TRBV12-3 or TRBV12-4 to TRBJ2-7; tentative D call: TRBD1 (8 bases). The CDR3 extends over 14 amino acids. V dropped 5 bases and J dropped 6 bases, with 17 bases sitting between them. Written as DNA, the CDR3 is TGTGCCAGCAGTACAGGGGGGGTAAAAGGCGAGCAGTACTTC. As protein: CASSTGGVKGEQYF.

This clonotype was counted only a few times. This chain connects TRBV10-3 to TRBJ2-1; D may be TRBD1 (6 bases). The V gene's germline CDR1 is ENHRY and CDR2 SYGVKD. This CDR3 region has 17 residues. V was cut by 1 base and J by 0 bases, with 13 bases left in between. CDR3 region: CAISEFRGGSSYNEQFF. As DNA, the CDR3 is TGTGCCATCAGTGAGTTTCGAGGGGGAAGCTCCTACAATGAGCAGTTCTTC.

The chain combines TRBV28 with TRBJ2-1; TRBD1 matches 7 bases. Germline V gene data show CDR1 as MDHEN and CDR2 as SYDVKM. The CDR3 length is 17 residues. Trimming cost V 6 bases and J 2 bases; bases outside gene matches: 13. CDR3 nucleotides: TGTGCCAGCAGCGGCAGACAGGGCAAAGGCCCCTACAATGAGCAGTTCTTC. Encoded protein: CASSGRQGKGPYNEQFF.

The genes are TRBV11-2 and TRBJ2-1; 8 bases are a match to TRBD2. The CDR3 runs 15 residues. Germline loops: CDR1 SGHAT, CDR2 FQNNGV. Trimming cost V 5 bases and J 6 bases; bases outside gene matches: 9. CDR3 nucleotides: TGTGCCAGCAGCACCGGGACTAGTTCGCTCAATGAGCAGTTCTTC. Translated: CASSTGTSSLNEQFF.

The chain couples TRBV24-1 to TRBJ2-6; 7 bases are a match to TRBD1. V dropped 5 bases and J dropped 1; count of bases not matched to a gene: 13. The CDR3 loop spans 19 amino acids. The germline CDR1 and CDR2 sequences are KGHDR and SFDVKD. Here the CDR3 reads CATSGPPGDSPSGANVLTF. The CDR3 coding sequence is TGTGCCACCAGTGGACCCCCCGGGGACAGTCCTTCTGGGGCCAACGTCCTGACTTTC.

This clonotype occurred a few times. The genes are TRBV7-6 and TRBJ2-1; 8 bases agree with TRBD2. The germline CDR1 and CDR2 sequences are SGHVS and FNYEAQ. The CDR3 runs to 15 residues. V trimming: 5 bases; J trimming: 5 bases; junction bases outside the gene matches: 8. As DNA, the CDR3 is TGTGCCAGCAGCCATGCGGGGGGTATAAACAATGAGCAGTTCTTC. It specifies CASSHAGGINNEQFF.

This clonotype was picked up a small number of times. The chain joins TRBV15 to TRBJ2-5; D is unclear. The V end lost 5 bases, the J end lost 4 bases, and 23 bases lay between the germline ends. The germline V gene encodes CDR1 LNHNV and CDR2 YYDKDF (reference sequence). This CDR3 spans 17 amino acids. The CDR3 DNA sequence: TGTGCCACCAGCCCCGAACCCAACCTTGTTTGGCTAGAGACCCAGTACTTC. As protein: CATSPEPNLVWLETQYF.

The chain has TRBV25-1 and TRBJ1-1; D is possibly TRBD1 (5 bases). Germline V gene data show CDR1 as MGHDK and CDR2 as SYGVNS. Trimming stripped 1 base from V and 11 bases from J, with 20 bases between. The CDR3 is made up of 15 amino acids. The chain's CDR3 is CASSESVGRAGTAFF. CDR3 sequence (DNA): TGTGCCAGCAGTGAATCGGTAGGCAGGGCAGGGACGGCTTTCTTT.

This clonotype has at least ten counts. The J gene is TRBJ1-3, the V gene TRBV7-9; D remains unclear. The germline V and J ends were trimmed by 6 bases and 1 base, with 4 bases remaining between them. Per the germline V gene, CDR1 is SEHNR and CDR2 is FQNEAQ (reference sequence). The CDR3 loop spans 12 amino acids. The CDR3 loop is CASSLSGNTIYF. CDR3 sequence (DNA): TGTGCCAGCAGTTTATCTGGAAACACCATATATTTT.

The rearrangement links TRBV29-1 to TRBJ2-5; D gene unclear. CDR1 is SQVTM, CDR2 ANQGSEA, per germline. The germline V and J ends were trimmed by 6 bases and 2 bases, with 7 bases remaining between them. The length of the CDR3 is 11 residues. CDR3 protein: CSVLLQETQYF. The DNA for the CDR3 is TGCAGCGTCCTTTTACAAGAGACCCAGTACTTC.

This clonotype was observed a few times. The rearrangement links TRBV2 to TRBJ2-7, with D possibly TRBD1 on 5 matching bases. Germline V gene data show CDR1 as SNHLY and CDR2 as FYNNEI. The CDR3 consists of 13 residues. V was cut by 7 bases and J by 1 base, with 11 bases left in between. This CDR3 reads CASIVTASYEQYF. As DNA, the CDR3 is TGTGCCAGCATCGTGACAGCGTCCTACGAGCAGTACTTC. The full variable domain, with the rest looked up from reference TRBV2 and TRBJ2-7, is EPEVTQTPSHQVTQMGQEVILRCVPISNHLYFYWYRQILGQKVEFLVSFYNNEISEKSEIFDDQFSVERPDGSNFTLKIRSTKLEDSAMYFCASIVTASYEQYFGPGTRLTVT.

V usage is TRBV18 and J usage is TRBJ2-1; unclear D gene. The CDR3 totals 15 residues. Trimming left V 2 bases short and J 1 base short, with 9 bases between. Germline V gene lookup returns CDR1 KGHSH and CDR2 LQKENI. CDR3 sequence: CASSPSRNSYNEQFF. CDR3 DNA sequence: TGTGCCAGCTCACCATCGAGGAATTCCTACAATGAGCAGTTCTTC.

Only a few counts were recorded for this clonotype. This chain connects TRBV7-9 to TRBJ2-3, with 7 bases fitting TRBD1. The length of the CDR3 is 15 residues. Trimming took 11 bases from V and 2 from J; bases not matched to a gene: 13. Looked up from germline, CDR1 is SEHNR and CDR2 is FQNEAQ (reference sequence). The CDR3 protein is CALPAMTGTTDTQYF. The DNA for the CDR3 is TGTGCCCTCCCGGCCATGACAGGGACCACAGATACGCAGTATTTT.

The chain carries TRBV7-2 and TRBJ1-4, with TRBD1 matching 7 bases. The CDR3 runs 14 residues. After removal of 2 bases from V and 7 bases from J, the junction contained 4 bases not matched to a gene. CDR1 and CDR2 (germline): SGHTA, FQGNSA. The CDR3 region is CASSLTPGGEKLFF. CDR3 in DNA: TGTGCCAGCAGCTTAACCCCAGGGGGTGAAAAACTGTTTTTT.

This clonotype came up a few times. V gene TRBV15 combines with J gene TRBJ2-7; tentative D call: TRBD1 (5 bases). The CDR3 has 14 amino acids. Deletions cut 0 bases from V and 3 bases from J, with 9 bases between. CDR1 and CDR2 (germline): LNHNV, YYDKDF (reference sequence). CDR3 region: CATSRDYRFYEQYF. The CDR3 DNA reads as TGTGCCACCAGCAGAGATTACAGGTTCTACGAGCAGTACTTC.

This clonotype appeared once. The genes are TRBV6-6 and TRBJ2-1; 10 bases are a match to TRBD2. Germline V gene lookup returns CDR1 MNHNY and CDR2 SVGAGI (reference sequence). CDR3 length equals 14 residues. V dropped 4 bases and J dropped 6; count of bases not matched to a gene: 3. CDR3 loop: CASSSSGRGNEQFF. DNA of the CDR3: TGTGCCAGCAGTTCCAGCGGGAGGGGCAATGAGCAGTTCTTC.

The V and J genes are TRBV6-5 and TRBJ2-1, with D perhaps TRBD2 (6 bases). The CDR3 contains 12 residues. Trimming cost V 7 bases and J 10 bases, with 14 bases left between them. Germline V gene data show CDR1 as MNHEY and CDR2 as SVGAGI. The CDR3 region is CASTGPREEQFF. The CDR3 DNA follows: TGTGCCAGCACGGGACCCCGGGAGGAGCAGTTCTTC.